Following are 28 T cell receptor beta chains from one sample sequenced in a study of beta chain features in type 1 diabetes. Expressed TCRB transcripts were sequenced because the entire RNA isolate underwent reverse transcription. The method was immunoSEQ multiplex PCR; TCRdb's version includes in-frame clones alone and lacks a portion of them. The data show roughly 170,000 clones, about 12% seen once. The specimen was central memory CD4+ T cells from blood. Receptors originate from a woman aged 18-29 years in good health.

The chain uses TRBV19 and TRBJ1-1; D remains ambiguous. There are 14 residues in the CDR3. The ends were cut back, 3 bases at V and 4 bases at J, with 12 bases in the middle. From germline, CDR1 is LNHDA and CDR2 SQIVND (reference sequence). CDR3 DNA: TGTGCCAGTAGTATGGGGAGGCTGGGCACTGAAGCTTTCTTT. As protein: CASSMGRLGTEAFF.

This chain uses TRBV10-3 with TRBJ2-7; D is perhaps TRBD1 (5 bases). This CDR3 spans 14 amino acids. V was clipped by 6 bases and J by 7 bases, with 19 bases between them. CDR1 and CDR2 from the germline V gene are ENHRY and SYGVKD. The CDR3 nucleotides are TGTGCCATCAGCTTTCGACAGCTATCGGAAGAGCAGTACTTC. It encodes CAISFRQLSEEQYF.

The chain employs TRBV13 and TRBJ2-2; TRBD1 aligns across 8 bases. The CDR3 covers 16 residues. Germline V gives CDR1 PRHDT, CDR2 FYEKMQ (reference sequence). V gave up 8 bases and J gave up 4 bases; unmatched junction bases: 12. CDR3 in amino acids: CASAPGDRPFTGELFF. The CDR3 bases are TGTGCCAGCGCTCCGGGGGACAGGCCTTTCACCGGGGAGCTGTTTTTT.

This chain uses TRBV7-3 with TRBJ2-2; D possibly corresponds to TRBD1 (6 bases). V was pared by 0 bases and J by 1 base, with 9 bases between. CDR1 and CDR2 from the germline V gene are SGHTA and FQGTGA. The CDR3 contains 16 residues. The CDR3 DNA follows: TGTGCCAGCAGCTTAACTTCGGGACAGAACACCGGGGAGCTGTTTTTT. Translated: CASSLTSGQNTGELFF.

This clone was counted only a few times. The chain couples TRBV7-2 to TRBJ1-4; TRBD1 matches at 8 bases. CDR1 SGHTA and CDR2 FQGNSA come from the germline V gene. This CDR3 region has 16 residues. The junction had 5 bases not matched to a gene; V was cut back by 5 bases and J by 0 bases. In nucleotides, the CDR3 is TGTGCCAGCAGCCGGACAGGGCCCACAACTAATGAAAAACTGTTTTTT. Protein sequence: CASSRTGPTTNEKLFF.

The chain carries TRBV5-6 and TRBJ2-1, with D perhaps matching TRBD2 (6 bases). CDR3 length: 16 amino acids. V shed 1 base and J shed 10 bases, with 21 bases lying between them. Per germline, CDR1 SGHDT and CDR2 YYEEEE. The CDR3 coding sequence is TGTGCCAGCAGCTTGTATCGGGAGATGGCCCTACAGGAGCAGTTCTTC. Its protein is CASSLYREMALQEQFF. Full variable domain (missing parts from reference TRBV5-6 and TRBJ2-1): DAGVTQSPTHLIKTRGQQVTLRCSPKSGHDTVSWYQQALGQGPQFIFQYYEEEERQRGNFPDRFSGHQFPNYSSELNVNALLLGDSALYLCASSLYREMALQEQFFGPGTRLTVL.

This clone has only a few counts. The gene calls are TRBV9 and TRBJ1-3; 8 bases map to TRBD1. The CDR3 consists of 15 residues. After removal of 2 bases from V and 0 bases from J, the junction contained 1 base not matched to a gene. The germline CDR1 and CDR2 sequences are SGDLS and YYNGEE. CDR3 amino acids: CASSVTGDSGNTIYF. CDR3 nucleotide sequence: TGTGCCAGCAGCGTGACAGGGGACTCTGGAAACACCATATATTTT.

This clone was counted only a few times. The rearrangement links TRBV29-1 to TRBJ2-1; 14 bases are shared with TRBD2. Germline values: CDR1 SQVTM, CDR2 ANQGSEA. The CDR3 runs 14 residues. V was pared by 6 bases and J by 9 bases, with 7 bases of the junction left unmatched. The CDR3 nucleotides are TGCAGCGTCTCGACTAGCGGGAGGGCCGCTGAGCAGTTCTTC. Translating gives CSVSTSGRAAEQFF.

The rearrangement links TRBV27 to TRBJ2-1; TRBD1 aligns across 7 bases. Trimming at V came to 4 bases and at J to 7 bases, leaving 4 bases not matched to a gene. Germline V gene sequence: CDR1 MNHEY, CDR2 SMNVEV (reference sequence). This CDR3 region has 13 residues. The CDR3: CASSYRGRNEQFF. CDR3 nucleotides: TGTGCCAGCAGTTACAGGGGACGGAATGAGCAGTTCTTC.

The chain carries TRBV30 and TRBJ1-3, with 8 bases fitting TRBD1. The J segment lost 3 bases and the V segment lost 2 bases, leaving 3 bases of the junction unmatched. Germline lookup yields CDR1 GTSNPN and CDR2 SVGIG (reference sequence). This CDR3 is built from 14 residues. The CDR3, as DNA: TGTGCCTGGAGTACACAGGGGGTTGGAAACACCATATATTTT. Its protein is CAWSTQGVGNTIYF.

This clone has only a few counts. The chain employs TRBV6-5 and TRBJ1-2, with D possibly being TRBD1 (6 bases). Germline CDR1 and CDR2: MNHEY and SVGAGI. Trimming took 7 bases from V and 8 from J, leaving 17 bases between them. CDR3 length equals 13 residues. CDR3 DNA: TGTGCCAGCACCCCCCCGGGGAGGGGGGGCTACACCTTC. Protein product: CASTPPGRGGYTF.

In this sample, this clone turned up a few times. This chain joins TRBV7-9 and TRBJ1-2, with a tentative D call TRBD1 (5 bases). V was trimmed by 5 bases and J by 4 bases, leaving 8 bases between them. The CDR3 totals 12 residues. Per germline, CDR1 SEHNR and CDR2 FQNEAQ (reference sequence). CDR3 loop: CASSTTAYGYTF. The CDR3 DNA is TGTGCCAGCAGCACGACAGCCTATGGCTACACCTTC.

The chain has TRBV6-5 and TRBJ1-1; no clear D gene. V dropped 7 bases and J dropped 1 base, with 4 bases sitting between them. The CDR3 sequence is 11 residues long. Per the germline V gene, CDR1 is MNHEY and CDR2 is SVGAGI. The CDR3 spells CASNKNTEAFF. The CDR3 DNA is TGTGCCAGCAACAAGAACACTGAAGCTTTCTTT.

This chain uses TRBV7-2 with TRBJ2-4; the match to TRBD2 covers 7 bases. J was trimmed by 12 bases and V by 7 bases; bases with no gene match: 18. Germline V gene data show CDR1 as SGHTA and CDR2 as FQGNSA. The CDR3 consists of 15 residues. The CDR3 DNA is TGTGCCAGCAACAACGATAGGAACTTAGCGGGTCCTCAGTACTTC. The encoded protein is CASNNDRNLAGPQYF.

This clone appeared a few times. This sequence joins TRBV5-1 and TRBJ2-1; 7 nucleotides agree with TRBD2. CDR3 length: 16 amino acids. J was trimmed by 0 bases and V by 4 bases; bases with no gene match: 7. Germline CDR1 reads SGHRS; CDR2 reads YFSETQ. CDR3 loop: CASSAPGTTSYNEQFF. The CDR3, as DNA: TGCGCCAGCAGCGCACCCGGGACTACCTCCTACAATGAGCAGTTCTTC.

A few counts support this clone. The genes are TRBV14 and TRBJ2-5; 16 bases match TRBD2. V lost 8 bases to trimming and J lost 0 bases; unmatched junction nucleotides: 9. The length of the CDR3 is 18 residues. The germline CDR1 and CDR2 sequences are SGHDN and FVKESK. Written as DNA, the CDR3 is TGTGCCAGCGGAGCCGGGACTAGCGGGAGGGAGTACCAAGAGACCCAGTACTTC. As protein: CASGAGTSGREYQETQYF.

This clone was detected only a few times. The V gene is TRBV9, the J gene TRBJ1-5; no firm D call. The CDR3 covers 15 residues. Germline values: CDR1 SGDLS, CDR2 YYNGEE. V was shortened by 3 bases and J by 2 bases, with 12 bases between the two germline ends. CDR3 loop: CASSGTGAGNQPQHF. CDR3 nucleotides: TGTGCCAGCAGCGGGACGGGAGCCGGCAATCAGCCCCAGCATTTT.

Only a few counts were recorded for this clone. The CDR3: CASSFFSSALAYEQYF. The CDR3 DNA reads TGTGCCAGCAGCTTTTTCTCTAGCGCGCTGGCCTACGAGCAGTACTTC. This chain joins TRBV5-6 and TRBJ2-7; perhaps TRBD2 as D (6 bases). The CDR3 consists of 16 residues. The germline V and J ends were trimmed by 2 bases and 2 bases, with 17 bases remaining between them. The germline V gene encodes CDR1 SGHDT and CDR2 YYEEEE.

This chain joins TRBV28 and TRBJ2-6; D gene ambiguous. The CDR3 totals 14 residues. V was cut by 7 bases and J by 0 bases, with 7 bases left in between. Looked up from germline, CDR1 is MDHEN and CDR2 is SYDVKM. CDR3 bases: TGTGCCAGCACTCGGAGCTCTGGGGCCAACGTCCTGACTTTC. Translated, it gives CASTRSSGANVLTF.

This clone was detected a few times. The chain uses TRBV27 and TRBJ2-1; the match to TRBD2 covers 14 bases. V lost 5 bases to trimming and J lost 6 bases; unmatched junction nucleotides: 3. The CDR3 totals 15 residues. The germline V gene has CDR1 MNHEY and CDR2 SMNVEV (reference sequence). The CDR3 region is CASSPGTSGGNEQFF. For the CDR3, the DNA is TGTGCCAGCAGTCCAGGGACTAGCGGGGGCAATGAGCAGTTCTTC.

This clone was seen a handful of times. The chain joins TRBV2 to TRBJ2-1; possible D gene TRBD2, 6 bases. V dropped 2 bases and J dropped 3 bases, with 11 bases sitting between them. Germline V gene sequence: CDR1 SNHLY, CDR2 FYNNEI. CDR3 length: 15 amino acids. CDR3 in DNA: TGTGCCAGCAGTGAAAATGCGGGATTCTACAATGAGCAGTTCTTC. The encoded protein is CASSENAGFYNEQFF. The full variable domain, completed using reference TRBV2 and TRBJ2-1, is EPEVTQTPSHQVTQMGQEVILRCVPISNHLYFYWYRQILGQKVEFLVSFYNNEISEKSEIFDDQFSVERPDGSNFTLKIRSTKLEDSAMYFCASSENAGFYNEQFFGPGTRLTVL.

This clone was recorded a few times. The chain employs TRBV18 and TRBJ1-2; 8 bases agree with TRBD1. The CDR3 covers 15 residues. Germline values: CDR1 KGHSH, CDR2 LQKENI. The trim removed 5 bases at V and 2 bases at J, leaving 7 bases unmatched. The CDR3 DNA is TGTGCCAGCTCATTCGGACAGGGCGAGAACTATGGCTACACCTTC. It yields the protein CASSFGQGENYGYTF.

The rearrangement links TRBV9 to TRBJ2-2; a weak D match, TRBD1 (5 bases). This CDR3 spans 14 amino acids. V lost 3 bases to trimming and J lost 8 bases, with 14 bases between them. Germline V lookup: CDR1 SGDLS, CDR2 YYNGEE. CDR3 coding DNA: TGTGCCAGCAGCGGACAGAGTTTGAGGGGGGAGCTGTTTTTT. Amino acid sequence: CASSGQSLRGELFF.

The chain recombines TRBV7-9 with TRBJ2-7; 11 bases are shared with TRBD1. Germline-derived CDR1 and CDR2 are SEHNR and FQNEAQ (reference sequence). Trimming cost V 1 base and J 3 bases; bases outside gene matches: 14. The CDR3 covers 19 residues. Here the CDR3 reads CASSLDHYTGQGAIYEQYF. The CDR3 DNA reads TGTGCCAGCAGCTTAGATCATTACACCGGACAGGGGGCCATCTACGAGCAGTACTTC.

The sample holds a few counts of this clone. The gene calls are TRBV7-9 and TRBJ1-1; D gene ambiguous. V lost 5 bases and J 0 bases, leaving 7 bases between the germline ends. Per the germline V gene, CDR1 is SEHNR and CDR2 is FQNEAQ (reference sequence). The CDR3 is made up of 13 amino acids. CDR3 residues: CASSPHMNTEAFF. CDR3 DNA: TGTGCCAGCAGCCCTCACATGAACACTGAAGCTTTCTTT.

In its sample, this clone was seen many times. The chain joins TRBV28 to TRBJ2-3; TRBD2 matches at 12 bases. Germline V CDR1 and CDR2: MDHEN, SYDVKM. The CDR3 is 16 residues long. Trimming cost V 9 bases and J 4 bases; bases outside gene matches: 11. Here the CDR3 DNA reads TGTGCCAGTCATAATGCGGGACTAGCGGGTCCAGATACGCAGTATTTT. Amino acids: CASHNAGLAGPDTQYF.

This clone was counted only a few times. V is TRBV27 and J is TRBJ2-4; D not resolved. This CDR3 has 14 residues. The ends were cut back, 6 bases at V and 6 bases at J, with 15 bases in the middle. Looked up from germline, CDR1 is MNHEY and CDR2 is SMNVEV (reference sequence). The CDR3 DNA reads as TGTGCCAGCAGCGGTATCGCCCATGGAAACATTCAGTACTTC. It specifies CASSGIAHGNIQYF.

V usage is TRBV2 and J usage is TRBJ2-6, with D unresolved. CDR1 and CDR2 from the germline V gene are SNHLY and FYNNEI. Trimming removed 5 bases from V and 0 bases from J, with 5 bases in between. CDR3 length: 14 residues. CDR3 region: CASSSGSGANVLTF. In nucleotides, the CDR3 is TGTGCCAGCAGTTCAGGCTCTGGGGCCAACGTCCTGACTTTC.